This section outlines one T cell receptor (beta chain) sequence together with its context. Its cognate antigen is unknown. Systemic immunosuppression or autoimmune disease history was grounds to exclude patients. Deletions cut 0 bases from V and 15 bases from J, with 21 bases between. CDR1 is SGHAT, CDR2 FQNNGV, per germline. The CDR3 extends over 15 amino acids. The data belong to a study of OX40 agonist ivuxolimab in advanced cancers. Some clones are missing from TCRdb's copy, which holds only in-frame ones; the method was immunoSEQ multiplex PCR. The profile covers approximately 75,000 clones, with more than 70% appearing a single time and roughly 6% taken by the ten largest. General study results and limits: Low levels of normalized T-cell clonal expansion also appeared in some nonresponders. Clones of CD4+ and CD8+ blood T cells grew by week 6 at doses of 0.1 to 3.0 mg/kg. Averaged across samples, CD8+ T cells carried more expanded clones than CD4+ did.

The source of this sequence is an adult with an advanced solid tumor such as melanoma, head and neck, liver or kidney cancer. The input for sequencing was CD4+ or CD8+ T cells sorted from blood, taken in a trial of the OX40 agonist ivuxolimab. The chain employs TRBV11-2 and TRBJ2-1; D is ambiguous. CDR3 sequence (DNA): TGTGCCAGCAGCTTAGACCCGGGCTCGTGGATACCCCGGTTCTTC. It translates to CASSLDPGSWIPRFF. The complete variable domain, with remaining parts taken from reference TRBV11-2 and TRBJ2-1, reads EAGVAQSPRYKIIEKRQSVAFWCNPISGHATLYWYQQILGQGPKLLIQFQNNGVVDDSQLPKDRFSAERLKGVDSTLKIQPAKLEDSAVYLCASSLDPGSWIPRFFGPGTRLTVL.